This TCR gamma chain is drawn from a study of γδ T cells in repeated Plasmodium falciparum infection. Each sorted gammadelta sample had TRG and TRD chains sequenced. TCRdb re-called clones from the multiplex PCR reads using CATT. The table shows around 25,000 gamma-chain clones, with about 2.9% occurring only once. General study points: Many TCRgamma sequences overlapped between individuals in stable Vgamma9/Vdelta2+ repertoires. Vdelta2-negative gammadelta repertoires appeared less diverse and less shared in Malian than Australian children. In Vdelta2-negative, largely Vdelta1+, gammadelta repertoires, repeated controlled infections appeared to drive clonal selection waves.

Only a few counts were recorded for this clone. Its antigen is not identified. Vgamma9/Vdelta2+ and Vdelta2-negative gammadelta T cells were flow-sorted from PBMC for bulk sequencing. The CDR3 totals 14 residues. The germline V gene has CDR1 VTNTFY and CDR2 YDVSTARD (reference sequence). The V and J ends lost 3 bases and 1 base, in that order; junction bases with no gene match: 6. The sequence was collected from a pool of human donors (malaria-infected and uninfected, not separated). Sequenced sample: gamma-delta T cells from blood. The V and J genes are TRGV3 and TRGJ1 or TRGJ2. Since TCRdb gives no J gene, matching the DNA to germline was used here to assign it. CDR3 amino acids: CATWDSSNYYKKLF. DNA of the CDR3: TGTGCCACCTGGGACTCTAGTAATTATTATAAGAAACTCTTT.